The 9 T cell receptor beta chains below were found in one sample sequenced in a study of blood T cell repertoires in COVID-19. TCRdb keeps only in-frame clones here, not all; method: immunoSEQ multiplex PCR. The sample records 130,000 to 150,000 clones, 80% to 90% being singletons. The sample consisted of peripheral blood. The receptor set was obtained from a human donor with acute or convalescent COVID-19. The donor label of this sample is uncertain.

This clone was counted a few times. DNA of the CDR3: TGTGCCAGCAGTGTAGGGACAGCAACTAATGAAAAACTGTTTTTT. Its protein product is CASSVGTATNEKLFF. This chain connects TRBV27 to TRBJ1-4; 7 positions match TRBD1. Germline lookup yields CDR1 MNHEY and CDR2 SMNVEV (reference sequence). The ends lost 5 bases at V and 0 bases at J; junction bases unmatched: 3. The CDR3 is 15 residues long.

V is TRBV5-1 and J is TRBJ1-2; a weak D match, TRBD1 (5 bases). This CDR3 comprises 12 residues. Per the germline V gene, CDR1 is SGHRS and CDR2 is YFSETQ. V lost 5 bases to trimming and J lost 4 bases, with 9 bases between them. The CDR3 loop reads CASRFDSYGYTF. The DNA for the CDR3 is TGCGCCAGCAGATTCGACAGCTATGGCTACACCTTC.

The J gene is TRBJ2-5, the V gene TRBV7-9; TRBD1 might be the D (6 bases). The germline gives CDR1 SEHNR, CDR2 FQNEAQ (reference sequence). There are 15 residues in the CDR3. Trimming pared 5 bases from V and 2 bases from J, leaving 15 bases between. The CDR3: CASSKTGTPQETQYF. The CDR3 coding sequence is TGTGCCAGCAGCAAGACCGGGACACCTCAAGAGACCCAGTACTTC.

The rearrangement uses TRBV6-2 or TRBV6-3 and TRBJ2-4; 9 bases match TRBD1. This CDR3 comprises 14 residues. Trimming at V came to 5 bases and at J to 8 bases, leaving 7 bases not matched to a gene. Germline CDR1 MNHEY, CDR2 SVGEGT. The CDR3 reads CASSLRDRADIQYF. Here the CDR3 DNA reads TGTGCCAGCAGTCTCCGGGACAGGGCTGACATTCAGTACTTC.

This clone showed up just a few times. The V gene is TRBV6-5, the J gene TRBJ1-6; no reliable D call. The CDR3 totals 16 residues. The germline V gene has CDR1 MNHEY and CDR2 SVGAGI. Deletions cut 4 bases from V and 7 bases from J, with 17 bases between. DNA for the CDR3: TGTGCCAGCAGTTCCCCGGGTCGAAACGTCAATTCACCCCTCCACTTT. As protein: CASSSPGRNVNSPLHF.

The V and J genes are TRBV27 and TRBJ2-7; 8 bases line up with TRBD2. The CDR3 contains 18 residues. Germline V lookup: CDR1 MNHEY, CDR2 SMNVEV (reference sequence). V was clipped by 8 bases and J by 3 bases; unmatched bases: 21. CDR3 residues: CASVGSGGPGGAIYEQYF. The CDR3 bases are TGTGCCAGCGTTGGGAGCGGGGGACCTGGAGGAGCGATCTACGAGCAGTACTTC.

This sequence joins TRBV6-5 and TRBJ1-2; tentative D call: TRBD1 (6 bases). Germline V lookup: CDR1 MNHEY, CDR2 SVGAGI. CDR3 length: 14 residues. The V and J ends lost 4 bases and 4 bases respectively, with 13 bases between them. The CDR3 DNA is TGTGCCAGCAGTTTCGCAGGGGACCCCTATGGCTACACCTTC. Protein: CASSFAGDPYGYTF.

The genes are TRBV6-5 and TRBJ2-5; tentatively, D is TRBD1 (6 bases). The CDR3 contains 13 residues. CDR1 and CDR2 (germline): MNHEY, SVGAGI. V was clipped by 7 bases and J by 6 bases, with 15 bases between them. The CDR3 loop reads CASTTQGKQTQYF. CDR3 DNA: TGTGCCAGCACCACACAGGGAAAACAGACCCAGTACTTC.

J is TRBJ1-4 and V is TRBV30; 8 bases line up with TRBD1. Per germline, CDR1 GTSNPN and CDR2 SVGIG (reference sequence). CDR3 size: 14 residues. V dropped 2 bases and J dropped 4; count of bases not matched to a gene: 3. CDR3 DNA: TGTGCCTGGAGTCTGGGACAGGTTAATGAAAAACTGTTTTTT. It translates to CAWSLGQVNEKLFF.